Presented here are 28 T cell receptor beta chains from one specimen sequenced in a study of cytomegalovirus exposure and HLA in healthy donors. Use of 60 Vbeta and 13 Jbeta primers characterized the PCR. Produced via immunoSEQ multiplex PCR; TCRdb's table is partial and in-frame only. Of tens of thousands of clones detected, roughly 72% appear once; the ten largest clones hold about 20%. Material: PBMCs. These receptors were taken from a woman between 45 and 60 years old in good health and CMV-seropositive.

This clone occurred once. This chain uses TRBV14 with TRBJ1-2; 7 bases are a match to TRBD1. The CDR3 is made up of 15 amino acids. CDR1 is SGHDN and CDR2 is FVKESK in the germline V gene. The ends lost 0 bases at V and 7 bases at J; junction bases unmatched: 8. CDR3 in DNA: TGTGCCAGCAGCCAAGATCCACAGGGGTTTGGTGGCTACACCTTC. Encoded protein: CASSQDPQGFGGYTF. The complete variable domain, with remaining parts taken from reference TRBV14 and TRBJ1-2, reads EAGVTQFPSHSVIEKGQTVTLRCDPISGHDNLYWYRRVMGKEIKFLLHFVKESKQDESGMPNNRFLAERTGGTYSTLKVQPAELEDSGVYFCASSQDPQGFGGYTFGSGTRLTVV.

A remark on this clone: The sample contains more than one DNA sequence encoding this CDR3. The genes are TRBV19 and TRBJ1-5; TRBD1 is a possible D gene (5 bases). Germline values: CDR1 LNHDA, CDR2 SQIVND (reference sequence). There are 15 residues in the CDR3. V was shortened by 6 bases and J by 9 bases, with 21 bases between the two germline ends. The CDR3 loop is CASRPSRQGGRPQHF. CDR3 sequence (DNA): TGTGCCAGTAGACCCTCGAGGCAGGGCGGTAGGCCCCAGCATTTT.

This clone was seen only a few times. The genes are TRBV29-1 and TRBJ2-1, with D perhaps matching TRBD2 (6 bases). CDR3 length: 20 amino acids. Germline V CDR1 and CDR2: SQVTM, ANQGSEA. The V end was cut by 7 bases, the J end by 0 bases, with 31 bases between. The CDR3 spells CSAEKSPGLKVGSSYNEQFF. The DNA for the CDR3 is TGCAGCGCCGAGAAATCCCCGGGACTTAAAGTTGGGAGCTCCTACAATGAGCAGTTCTTC.

V gene TRBV6-1 combines with J gene TRBJ2-2; D call uncertain. Germline V lookup: CDR1 MNHNS, CDR2 SASEGT. V was shortened by 0 bases and J by 5 bases, with 10 bases between the two germline ends. The CDR3 runs to 15 residues. The CDR3 nucleotides read TGTGCCAGCAGTGAAGCTAGCCTTAGGACCGGGGAGCTGTTTTTT. Amino acids: CASSEASLRTGELFF.

V is TRBV7-8 and J is TRBJ2-7; D call uncertain. The CDR3 totals 14 residues. Germline V gives CDR1 SGHVS, CDR2 FQNEAQ. V shed 6 bases and J shed 2 bases, with 14 bases lying between them. The CDR3 coding sequence is TGTGCCAGCAGTACCACGACACGGACCTACGAGCAGTACTTC. This encodes CASSTTTRTYEQYF.

This chain joins TRBV2 and TRBJ2-7, with 10 bases matching TRBD1. The CDR3 is made up of 13 amino acids. The J segment lost 5 bases and the V segment lost 8 bases, leaving 6 bases of the junction unmatched. The germline gives CDR1 SNHLY, CDR2 FYNNEI. The CDR3 sequence is CASGGQGIHEQYF. CDR3 sequence (DNA): TGTGCCAGCGGGGGACAGGGGATTCACGAGCAGTACTTC. The variable domain in full, with the rest retrieved from reference TRBV2 and TRBJ2-7, is EPEVTQTPSHQVTQMGQEVILRCVPISNHLYFYWYRQILGQKVEFLVSFYNNEISEKSEIFDDQFSVERPDGSNFTLKIRSTKLEDSAMYFCASGGQGIHEQYFGPGTRLTVT.

This chain connects TRBV19 to TRBJ2-7; 10 bases line up with TRBD2. After removal of 5 bases from V and 7 bases from J, the junction contained 5 bases not matched to a gene. Germline V CDR1 and CDR2: LNHDA, SQIVND (reference sequence). This CDR3 has 13 amino acids. The CDR3 loop is CASSLAGAGEQYF. CDR3 bases: TGTGCCAGTAGTCTAGCGGGAGCAGGTGAGCAGTACTTC.

This clone has more than one count but fewer than ten. The rearrangement links TRBV4-1 to TRBJ1-2; the D gene is possibly TRBD1 (6 bases). V was trimmed by 1 base and J by 0 bases, leaving 15 bases between them. Germline V gene data show CDR1 as MGHRA and CDR2 as YSYEKL. This CDR3 is built from 17 residues. The CDR3 DNA follows: TGCGCCAGCAGCCAAGGGCCGGTGGGGGCGACTAACTATGGCTACACCTTC. Amino acids: CASSQGPVGATNYGYTF.

This clone was detected only a few times. No conserved phenylalanine or tryptophan ends this CDR3, so it is likely a read error. The chain uses TRBV13 and TRBJ2-2; 7 nucleotides align to TRBD1. V shed 7 bases, J shed 3 bases, and the junction held 8 bases outside the gene matches. The germline V gene has CDR1 PRHDT and CDR2 FYEKMQ (reference sequence). The CDR3 runs 15 residues. DNA for the CDR3: TGTGCCAGCAACCCCACAGGGGACGACACCGGGGAGCTGTTTGTT. Its protein product is CASNPTGDDTGELFV.

In DNA form, the CDR3 reads TGTGCCAGCTCCAGAGACAGGGGAAGAACTGAAGCTTTCTTT. It yields the protein CASSRDRGRTEAFF. The chain combines TRBV18 with TRBJ1-1; 8 bases align to TRBD1. After removal of 6 bases from V and 5 bases from J, the junction contained 8 bases not matched to a gene. The CDR3 extends over 14 amino acids. In germline, CDR1 is KGHSH, CDR2 LQKENI.

The J gene is TRBJ2-3, the V gene TRBV2, with 12 bases aligning to TRBD1. The CDR3 has 15 amino acids. V dropped 6 bases and J dropped 8; count of bases not matched to a gene: 9. CDR1 SNHLY and CDR2 FYNNEI come from the germline V gene. DNA of the CDR3: TGTGCCAGCAGAGAGGTGGGGACAGGGGGCGGTACGCAGTATTTT. Translation: CASREVGTGGGTQYF.

This clone has more than one count but fewer than ten. V and J are TRBV4-1 and TRBJ1-5; D gene unclear. The V end was cut by 2 bases, the J end by 7 bases, with 9 bases between. This CDR3 is 13 amino acids long. Germline V gives CDR1 MGHRA, CDR2 YSYEKL. The DNA for the CDR3 is TGCGCCAGCAGCCAAAATATCGTCCAGCCCCAGCATTTT. It encodes CASSQNIVQPQHF.

The genes are TRBV6-5 and TRBJ2-2, with D unclear. Trimming removed 6 bases from V and 1 base from J, with 12 bases in between. This CDR3 has 15 amino acids. The germline V gene has CDR1 MNHEY and CDR2 SVGAGI. The CDR3 DNA is TGTGCCAGCAGAATTACTGGGCGGAACACCGGGGAGCTGTTTTTT. This codes for CASRITGRNTGELFF.

Only one count was recorded for this clone. The genes are TRBV30 and TRBJ2-1; D gene ambiguous. The CDR3 spans 13 residues. The V gene's germline CDR1 is GTSNPN and CDR2 SVGIG (reference sequence). V was trimmed by 0 bases and J by 7 bases, leaving 10 bases between them. In DNA form, the CDR3 reads TGTGCCTGGAGTGTACTCGCGCTAAATGAGCAGTTCTTC. Amino acid sequence: CAWSVLALNEQFF.

The V and J genes are TRBV19 and TRBJ2-3; possibly TRBD2 for D (5 bases). V was pared by 2 bases and J by 9 bases, with 6 bases between. Germline loops: CDR1 LNHDA, CDR2 SQIVND (reference sequence). The CDR3 has 11 residues. Written as DNA, the CDR3 is TGTGCCAGTAGTATAAGGGAGACGCAGTATTTT. Translating it yields CASSIRETQYF.

V gene TRBV7-2 combines with J gene TRBJ2-5; 15 nucleotides agree with TRBD2. The CDR3 length is 17 residues. CDR1 is SGHTA, CDR2 FQGNSA, per germline. Germline trimming cut 8 bases from V and 1 base from J; bases unmatched to any gene: 8. The CDR3 DNA reads as TGTGCCAGCCAAGGGACTAGCGGGAGGAGGGGCCAAGAGACCCAGTACTTC. This codes for CASQGTSGRRGQETQYF.

The V call is TRBV5-1, the J call TRBJ2-2, with 12 bases aligning to TRBD2. The germline V gene has CDR1 SGHRS and CDR2 YFSETQ. CDR3 length: 16 amino acids. The junction had 9 bases not matched to a gene; V was cut back by 6 bases and J by 6 bases. As DNA, the CDR3 is TGCGCCAGCACCCCCTATCGGACTAGCGGGGCCGGGGAGCTGTTTTTT. Translating it yields CASTPYRTSGAGELFF.

The V and J genes are TRBV4-1 and TRBJ1-3; no clear D. The germline V gene encodes CDR1 MGHRA and CDR2 YSYEKL. The CDR3 covers 14 residues. Between the trimmed V and J ends, which lost 4 bases and 0 bases, there was a span of 7 bases. CDR3 in amino acids: CASSPASSGNTIYF. CDR3 in DNA: TGCGCCAGCAGCCCTGCGAGCTCTGGAAACACCATATATTTT.

With regard to this clone: This likely comes from a read error, as the CDR3 has no conserved phenylalanine or tryptophan at its end. The CDR3 protein is CASSEGYEQYL. CDR3 nucleotides: TGTGCCAGCAGTGAGGGCTACGAGCAGTACCTC. The J gene is TRBJ2-7, the V gene TRBV25-1; D unclear. Between the trimmed V and J ends, which lost 3 bases and 3 bases, there was a span of 3 bases. The CDR3 sequence is 11 residues long. The germline gives CDR1 MGHDK, CDR2 SYGVNS.

The rearrangement joins TRBV7-8 to TRBJ2-1; weak D call: TRBD1 (5 bases). V gave up 1 base and J gave up 1 base, with 11 bases separating them. This CDR3 has 16 residues. Germline-derived CDR1 and CDR2 are SGHVS and FQNEAQ. DNA of the CDR3: TGTGCCAGCAGCTTAGTGGCCAGGGATTCCTACAATGAGCAGTTCTTC. This codes for CASSLVARDSYNEQFF. Full variable domain (remainder filled in from reference TRBV7-8 and TRBJ2-1): GAGVSQSPRYKVAKRGQDVALRCDPISGHVSLFWYQQALGQGPEFLTYFQNEAQLDKSGLPSDRFFAERPEGSVSTLKIQRTQQEDSAVYLCASSLVARDSYNEQFFGPGTRLTVL.

The rearrangement links TRBV7-9 to TRBJ2-1; 10 positions match TRBD2. Trimming removed 1 base from V and 5 bases from J; junction bases left unmatched: 5. The CDR3 length is 16 residues. Germline CDR1 and CDR2: SEHNR and FQNEAQ (reference sequence). The chain's CDR3 is CASSLGRTSGDNEQFF. CDR3 in DNA: TGTGCCAGCAGCTTAGGCCGGACTAGCGGAGACAATGAGCAGTTCTTC.

The chain employs TRBV27 and TRBJ2-5, with 10 bases matching TRBD2. The CDR3 has 17 amino acids. With V trimmed by 0 bases and J by 4 bases, 8 bases remained unmatched. CDR1 is MNHEY, CDR2 SMNVEV, per germline (reference sequence). CDR3 nucleotides: TGTGCCAGCAGTTTATCGTACCCGGGACTAGCGTCAGAGACCCAGTACTTC. It translates to CASSLSYPGLASETQYF.

CDR3 coding DNA: TGTGCCAGCAGCGAGCGGTCGTCGAACACTGAAGCTTTCTTT. As protein: CASSERSSNTEAFF. The chain employs TRBV9 and TRBJ1-1; D unresolved. The CDR3 runs 14 residues. Per the germline V gene, CDR1 is SGDLS and CDR2 is YYNGEE. The ends were cut back, 3 bases at V and 1 base at J, with 10 bases in the middle.

This sequence joins TRBV30 and TRBJ1-4; 9 nucleotides agree with TRBD1. This CDR3 is built from 13 residues. V trimming: 5 bases; J trimming: 7 bases; junction bases outside the gene matches: 5. Germline lookup yields CDR1 GTSNPN and CDR2 SVGIG (reference sequence). In DNA, the CDR3 is TGTGCCTGGGGCGGGACAGGGTTTGAAAAACTGTTTTTT. As protein: CAWGGTGFEKLFF.

The CDR3 loop is CASSLMGGPEAFF. The DNA for the CDR3 is TGTGCCAGCAGCTTAATGGGGGGACCTGAAGCTTTCTTT. The chain has TRBV7-9 and TRBJ1-1; a possible D gene is TRBD1 (5 bases). CDR3 size: 13 residues. CDR1 and CDR2 (germline): SEHNR, FQNEAQ (reference sequence). The ends were cut back, 2 bases at V and 6 bases at J, with 10 bases in the middle. The variable domain in full, completed from reference TRBV7-9 and TRBJ1-1, reads DTGVSQNPRHKITKRGQNVTFRCDPISEHNRLYWYRQTLGQGPEFLTYFQNEAQLEKSRLLSDRFSAERPKGSFSTLEIQRTEQGDSAMYLCASSLMGGPEAFFGQGTRLTVV.

V gene TRBV20-1 combines with J gene TRBJ2-6, with D perhaps TRBD2 (5 bases). Germline V gene data show CDR1 as DFQATT and CDR2 as SNEGSKA (reference sequence). Between the trimmed V and J ends, which lost 6 bases and 7 bases, there was a span of 7 bases. The CDR3 extends over 11 amino acids. The CDR3 loop reads CSALAANVLTF. CDR3 bases: TGCAGTGCCCTAGCAGCCAACGTCCTGACTTTC.

As concerns this clone: Other DNA sequences in the same sample also yield this CDR3. This chain joins TRBV5-6 and TRBJ1-1, with D possibly being TRBD1 (5 bases). The CDR3 length is 14 residues. The V and J ends lost 0 bases and 4 bases respectively, with 10 bases between them. The germline CDR1 and CDR2 sequences are SGHDT and YYEEEE. CDR3 protein: CASSLGRRGTEAFF. The CDR3 DNA follows: TGTGCCAGCAGCTTGGGCAGGAGGGGCACTGAAGCTTTCTTT.

In its sample, this clone was seen a few times. J is TRBJ2-2 and V is TRBV4-3; 11 nucleotides match TRBD1. The CDR3 has 19 amino acids. With V trimmed by 0 bases and J by 3 bases, 9 bases remained unmatched. Germline V gives CDR1 LGHNA, CDR2 YSLEER. The CDR3 sequence is CASSQDGQGARGDTGELFF. Written as DNA, the CDR3 is TGCGCCAGCAGCCAAGATGGACAGGGGGCGCGGGGTGACACCGGGGAGCTGTTTTTT.